Each of the 14 T cell receptor beta chains below was sequenced from the same sample in a study. Using immunoSEQ multiplex PCR, the repertoire was profiled, and TCRdb retains in-frame clones only, with some absent. The sample has 55,000 to 70,000 clones, approximately 92% seen once. Sequencing was done on a sample of PBMCs. The receptors here all came from a man in his forties with rheumatoid arthritis.

In its sample, this clone was seen once. This chain connects TRBV6-6 to TRBJ2-2; TRBD1 agrees at 10 bases. This CDR3 has 18 residues. Germline values: CDR1 MNHNY, CDR2 SVGAGI (reference sequence). V lost 5 bases and J lost 5; bases outside the gene matches: 14. The CDR3 sequence: CASSPGTGAGGGTGELFF. CDR3 DNA sequence: TGTGCCAGCAGTCCAGGGACAGGGGCAGGGGGAGGGACCGGGGAGCTGTTTTTT.

The chain uses TRBV12-2 and TRBJ2-7; TRBD1 is taken as the D call from the table, unchecked against the DNA. TRBV12-2 is labeled a pseudogene. The CDR3 extends over 13 amino acids. CDR3 protein: CASRTLGVYEQYF. The DNA for the CDR3 is TGTGCAAGTCGCACCTTAGGGGTTTACGAGCAGTACTTC.

This clone was seen just once. The genes are TRBV6-5 and TRBJ2-2, with 10 bases that match TRBD1. This CDR3 region has 14 residues. CDR1 is MNHEY and CDR2 is SVGAGI in the germline V gene. Trimming at V came to 7 bases and at J to 6 bases, leaving 5 bases not matched to a gene. In DNA, the CDR3 is TGTGCCAGCAAGAGGGACAGGGGTTCCGGGGAGCTGTTTTTT. Protein sequence: CASKRDRGSGELFF.

The chain is built from TRBV5-8 and TRBJ2-5, with D unresolved. Looked up from germline, CDR1 is SGHTS and CDR2 is YDEGEE. The V end lost 2 bases, the J end lost 5 bases, and 13 bases lay between the germline ends. The CDR3 runs to 14 residues. The CDR3 DNA is TGTGCCAGCAGCTTTGGAAAGGGTGCGGAGACCCAGTACTTC. This translates into CASSFGKGAETQYF.

The chain has TRBV15 and TRBJ2-7; 9 bases agree with TRBD1. V shed 1 base and J 6 bases; nucleotides not matched to a gene: 7. The CDR3 has 15 residues. Germline CDR1 and CDR2: LNHNV and YYDKDF (reference sequence). CDR3 DNA sequence: TGTGCCACCAGCAGAGGTGGGACAGGGCATAGCGAGCAGTACTTC. Amino acid sequence: CATSRGGTGHSEQYF.

V is TRBV3-1 (or the pseudogene TRBV3-2) and J is TRBJ2-7; D call uncertain. The CDR3 consists of 12 residues. Germline V gives CDR1 LGHDT, CDR2 YNNKEL (reference sequence). V lost 4 bases and J 4 bases, leaving 8 bases between the germline ends. In DNA, the CDR3 is TGTGCCAGCAGCCCGGACCGTTACGAGCAGTACTTC. It translates to CASSPDRYEQYF.

This clone was observed a few times. The genes are TRBV9 and TRBJ2-1; D unclear. V lost 4 bases to trimming and J lost 0 bases, with 14 bases between them. The CDR3 has 16 amino acids. CDR1 and CDR2 from the germline V gene are SGDLS and YYNGEE. The CDR3 bases are TGTGCCAGCAGCCCCGCCATGATGAGCTCCTACAATGAGCAGTTCTTC. Translated, it gives CASSPAMMSSYNEQFF.

The V call is TRBV4-3, the J call TRBJ2-2; TRBD1 aligns across 7 bases. The CDR3 totals 16 residues. Germline lookup yields CDR1 LGHNA and CDR2 YSLEER. V lost 4 bases to trimming and J lost 2 bases; unmatched junction nucleotides: 7. CDR3 in amino acids: CASSRNRDSNTGELFF. The CDR3 bases are TGCGCCAGCAGCCGAAACCGGGACAGTAACACCGGGGAGCTGTTTTTT.

The rearrangement joins TRBV19 to TRBJ1-4; tentatively, D is TRBD1 (6 bases). Germline V gene sequence: CDR1 LNHDA, CDR2 SQIVND (reference sequence). V lost 6 bases, J lost 7 bases, and 12 bases lay in between. The CDR3 loop spans 13 amino acids. The CDR3 coding sequence is TGTGCCAGTAGGAGGGGGGCCGGTGAAAAACTGTTTTTT. It translates to CASRRGAGEKLFF.

CDR3 nucleotide sequence: TGCGCCAGCAGCCAACCTTGGACAGGAAAAAATAAGGACACGCAGTATTTT. Translation: CASSQPWTGKNKDTQYF. The chain couples TRBV4-1 to TRBJ2-3, with 7 bases that match TRBD1. Germline CDR1 is MGHRA and CDR2 is YSYEKL. The CDR3 is 17 residues long. V lost 2 bases to trimming and J lost 9 bases; unmatched junction nucleotides: 17.

The rearrangement uses TRBV6-2 or TRBV6-3 and TRBJ2-2, with 14 bases lining up with TRBD2. The germline gives CDR1 MNHEY, CDR2 SVGEGT. There are 16 residues in the CDR3. With 5 bases clipped from V and 6 bases from J, the junction kept 5 bases outside the gene matches. CDR3 residues: CASSGGLAGVAGELFF. Here the CDR3 DNA reads TGTGCCAGCAGTGGGGGACTAGCGGGAGTGGCCGGGGAGCTGTTTTTT.

The chain couples TRBV7-9 to TRBJ2-7; tentatively, D is TRBD2 (6 bases). Germline CDR1 and CDR2: SEHNR and FQNEAQ (reference sequence). The CDR3 spans 15 residues. V lost 4 bases to trimming and J lost 2 bases, with 15 bases between them. In DNA form, the CDR3 reads TGTGCCAGCAGCTCTTCCTCGGAGGGGCCCTACGAGCAGTACTTC. Protein: CASSSSSEGPYEQYF.

The chain joins TRBV5-1 to TRBJ2-2; TRBD1 matches 8 bases. CDR1 and CDR2 from the germline V gene are SGHRS and YFSETQ. CDR3 length equals 14 residues. Trimming at V came to 4 bases and at J to 6 bases, leaving 5 bases not matched to a gene. CDR3 region: CASSLDRAAGELFF. CDR3 coding DNA: TGCGCCAGCAGCCTGGACAGGGCGGCCGGGGAGCTGTTTTTT. The full variable domain, with the rest looked up from reference TRBV5-1 and TRBJ2-2, is KAGVTQTPRYLIKTRGQQVTLSCSPISGHRSVSWYQQTPGQGLQFLFEYFSETQRNKGNFPGRFSGRQFSNSRSEMNVSTLELGDSALYLCASSLDRAAGELFFGEGSRLTVL.

The rearrangement joins TRBV7-2 to TRBJ2-1; no clear D. Germline lookup yields CDR1 SGHTA and CDR2 FQGNSA. The CDR3 is 14 amino acids. V shed 5 bases and J shed 6 bases, with 14 bases lying between them. CDR3 sequence (DNA): TGTGCCAGCAGCCCCTGGGCAGTAGGCAATGAGCAGTTCTTC. Protein sequence: CASSPWAVGNEQFF.